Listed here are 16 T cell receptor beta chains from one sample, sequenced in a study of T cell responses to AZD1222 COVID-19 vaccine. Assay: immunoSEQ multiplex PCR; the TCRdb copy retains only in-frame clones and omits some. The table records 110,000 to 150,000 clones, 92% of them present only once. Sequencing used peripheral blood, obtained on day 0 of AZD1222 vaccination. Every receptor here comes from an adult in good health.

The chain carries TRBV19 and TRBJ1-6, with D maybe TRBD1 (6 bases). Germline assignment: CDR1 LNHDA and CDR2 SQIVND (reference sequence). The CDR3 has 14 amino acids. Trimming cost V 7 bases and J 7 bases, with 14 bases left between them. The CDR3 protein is CASISDRENSPLHF. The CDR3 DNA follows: TGTGCCAGTATCTCGGACAGAGAGAATTCACCCCTCCACTTT.

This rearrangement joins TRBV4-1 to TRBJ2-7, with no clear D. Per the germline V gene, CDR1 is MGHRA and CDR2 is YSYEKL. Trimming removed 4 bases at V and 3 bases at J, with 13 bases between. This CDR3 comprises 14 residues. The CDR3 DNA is TGCGCCAGCAGCCCATTGGGCGGTTTCTACGAGCAGTACTTC. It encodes CASSPLGGFYEQYF.

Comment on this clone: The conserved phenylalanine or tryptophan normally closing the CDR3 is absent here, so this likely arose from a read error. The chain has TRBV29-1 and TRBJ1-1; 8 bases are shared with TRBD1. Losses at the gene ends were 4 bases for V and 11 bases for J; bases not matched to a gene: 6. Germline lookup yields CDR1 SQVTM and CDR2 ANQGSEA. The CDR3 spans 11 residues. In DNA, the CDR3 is TGCAGCGTTGCCCAGGGGGCAGACGCTTTCTGT. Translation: CSVAQGADAFC.

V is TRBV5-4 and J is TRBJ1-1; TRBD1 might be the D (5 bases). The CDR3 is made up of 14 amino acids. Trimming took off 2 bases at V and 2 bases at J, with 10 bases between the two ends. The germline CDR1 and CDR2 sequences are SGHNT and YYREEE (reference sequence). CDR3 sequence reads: CASSLTGANTEAFF. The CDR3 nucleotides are TGTGCCAGCAGCTTAACAGGCGCTAACACTGAAGCTTTCTTT.

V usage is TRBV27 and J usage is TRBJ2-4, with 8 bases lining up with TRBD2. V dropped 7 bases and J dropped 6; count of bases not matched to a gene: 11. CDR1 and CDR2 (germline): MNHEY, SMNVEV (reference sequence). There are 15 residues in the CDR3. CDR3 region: CASTGPRREGNIQYF. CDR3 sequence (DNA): TGTGCCAGCACTGGGCCCCGACGGGAGGGAAACATTCAGTACTTC.

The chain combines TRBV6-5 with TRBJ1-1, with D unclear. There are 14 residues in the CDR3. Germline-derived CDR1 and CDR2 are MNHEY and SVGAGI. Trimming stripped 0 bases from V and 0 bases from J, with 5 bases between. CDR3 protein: CASSYSGVNTEAFF. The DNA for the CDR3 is TGTGCCAGCAGTTACTCGGGTGTGAACACTGAAGCTTTCTTT.

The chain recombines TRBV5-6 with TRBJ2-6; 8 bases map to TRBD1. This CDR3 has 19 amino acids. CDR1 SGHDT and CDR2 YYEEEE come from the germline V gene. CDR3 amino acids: CATKRDRGPKPSGANVLTF. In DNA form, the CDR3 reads TGTGCGACCAAACGAGACAGGGGCCCCAAACCCTCTGGGGCCAACGTCCTGACTTTC. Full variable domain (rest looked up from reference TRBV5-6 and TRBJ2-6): DAGVTQSPTHLIKTRGQQVTLRCSPKSGHDTVSWYQQALGQGPQFIFQYYEEEERQRGNFPDRFSGHQFPNYSSELNVNALLLGDSALYLCATKRDRGPKPSGANVLTFGAGSRLTVL.

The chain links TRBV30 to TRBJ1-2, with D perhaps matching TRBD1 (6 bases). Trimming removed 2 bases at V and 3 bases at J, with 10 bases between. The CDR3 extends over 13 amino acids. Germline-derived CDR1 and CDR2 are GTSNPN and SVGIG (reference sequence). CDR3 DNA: TGTGCCTGGAGTCAGAAGGGGGACTATGGCTACACCTTC. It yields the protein CAWSQKGDYGYTF.

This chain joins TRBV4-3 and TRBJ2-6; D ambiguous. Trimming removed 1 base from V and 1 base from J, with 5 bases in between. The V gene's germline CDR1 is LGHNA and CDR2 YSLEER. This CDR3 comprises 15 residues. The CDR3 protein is CASSQVSSGANVLTF. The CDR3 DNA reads TGCGCCAGCAGCCAAGTTTCTTCTGGGGCCAACGTCCTGACTTTC.

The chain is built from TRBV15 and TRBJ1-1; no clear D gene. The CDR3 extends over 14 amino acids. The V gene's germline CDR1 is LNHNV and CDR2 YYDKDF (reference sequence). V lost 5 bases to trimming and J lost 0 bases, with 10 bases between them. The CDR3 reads CATSETNMNTEAFF. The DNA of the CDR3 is TGTGCCACCAGCGAGACAAACATGAACACTGAAGCTTTCTTT.

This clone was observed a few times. Written as DNA, the CDR3 is TGTGCCAGCAGCGCGGATGAGCAGTTCTTC. It specifies CASSADEQFF. This chain uses TRBV9 with TRBJ2-1; D unresolved. This CDR3 has 10 amino acids. Trimming took off 3 bases at V and 8 bases at J, with 3 bases between the two ends. Per germline, CDR1 SGDLS and CDR2 YYNGEE.

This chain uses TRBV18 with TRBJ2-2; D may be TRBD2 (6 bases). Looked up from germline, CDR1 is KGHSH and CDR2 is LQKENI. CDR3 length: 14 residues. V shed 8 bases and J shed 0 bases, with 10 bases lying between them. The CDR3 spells CASPRRANTGELFF. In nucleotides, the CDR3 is TGTGCCAGCCCGAGGAGGGCGAACACCGGGGAGCTGTTTTTT.

The CDR3 here is CASSHQTGALLHEQFF. CDR3 coding DNA: TGTGCCAGCAGCCACCAAACAGGGGCCCTTCTCCATGAGCAGTTCTTC. The genes are TRBV3-1 (or the pseudogene TRBV3-2) and TRBJ2-1, with 7 bases that match TRBD1. CDR1 LGHDT and CDR2 YNNKEL come from the germline V gene (reference sequence). J was trimmed by 8 bases and V by 3 bases; bases with no gene match: 13. CDR3 length: 16 residues.

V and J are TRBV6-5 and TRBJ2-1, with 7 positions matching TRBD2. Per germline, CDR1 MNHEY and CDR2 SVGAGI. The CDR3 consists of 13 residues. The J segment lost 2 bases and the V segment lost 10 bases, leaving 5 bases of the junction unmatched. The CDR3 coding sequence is TGTGCCACCCATCTAGCGGCCTACAATGAGCAGTTCTTC. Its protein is CATHLAAYNEQFF.

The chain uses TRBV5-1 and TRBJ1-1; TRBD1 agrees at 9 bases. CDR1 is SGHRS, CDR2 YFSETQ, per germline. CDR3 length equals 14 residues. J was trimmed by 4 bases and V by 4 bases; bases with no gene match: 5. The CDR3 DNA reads TGCGCCAGCAGCCAAAGGACAGGGGCCACTGAAGCTTTCTTT. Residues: CASSQRTGATEAFF.

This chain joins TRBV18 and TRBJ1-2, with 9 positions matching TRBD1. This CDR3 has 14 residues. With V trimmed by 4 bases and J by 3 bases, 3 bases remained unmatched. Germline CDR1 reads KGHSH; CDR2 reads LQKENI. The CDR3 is CASSLGTGHYGYTF. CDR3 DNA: TGTGCCAGCTCACTGGGGACAGGGCACTATGGCTACACCTTC.